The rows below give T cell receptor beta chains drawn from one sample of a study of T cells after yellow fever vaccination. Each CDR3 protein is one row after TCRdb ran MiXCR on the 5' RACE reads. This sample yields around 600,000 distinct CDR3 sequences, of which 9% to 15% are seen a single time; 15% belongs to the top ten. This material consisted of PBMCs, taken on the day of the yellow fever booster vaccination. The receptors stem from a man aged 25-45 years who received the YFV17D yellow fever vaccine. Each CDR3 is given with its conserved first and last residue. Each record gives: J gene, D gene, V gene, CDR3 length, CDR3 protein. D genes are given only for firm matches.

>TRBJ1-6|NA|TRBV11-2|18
CASSLGFGRGAVNSPLHF
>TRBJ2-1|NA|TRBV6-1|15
CASPPEPKYYNEQFF
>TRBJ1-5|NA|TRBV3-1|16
CASSQDKPGAYQPQHF
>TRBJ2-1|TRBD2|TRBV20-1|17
CSASLLPGLAGVDEQFF
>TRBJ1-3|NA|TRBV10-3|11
CAISVGNTIYF
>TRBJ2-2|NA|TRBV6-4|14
CASSDGRNTGELFF
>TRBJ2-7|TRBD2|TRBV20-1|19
CSARAPPGLAGAAPYEQYF
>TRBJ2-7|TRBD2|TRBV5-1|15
CASSLASGGIYEQYF
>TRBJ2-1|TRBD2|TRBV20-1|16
CSAGSREGLPRNEQFF
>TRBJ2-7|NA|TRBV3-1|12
CASSQTYYEQYF
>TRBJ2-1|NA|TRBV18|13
CASSPIQAVGQFF
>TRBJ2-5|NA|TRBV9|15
CASNRDGATAETQYF
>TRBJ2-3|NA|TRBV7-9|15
CASSSTEGSTDTQYF
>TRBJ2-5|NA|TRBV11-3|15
CASSSVGDEGETQYF
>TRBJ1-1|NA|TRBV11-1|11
CASSHYGETFF
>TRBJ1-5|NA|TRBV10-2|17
CASSESWTVYSNQPQHF
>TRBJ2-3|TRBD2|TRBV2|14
CASRDRDYTDTQYF
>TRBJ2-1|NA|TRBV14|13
CASSQESGPLQFF
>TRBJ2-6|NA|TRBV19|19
CATSKVGARPYSGANVLTF
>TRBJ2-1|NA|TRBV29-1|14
CSVEGRDPTFEQFF
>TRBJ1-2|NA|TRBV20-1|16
CSASDPSEGIIYGYTF
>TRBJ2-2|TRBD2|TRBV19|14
CASKKRGDTGELFF
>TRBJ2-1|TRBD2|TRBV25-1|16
CASSERPSGPSDEQFF
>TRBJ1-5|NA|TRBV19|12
CASSMREQPQHF
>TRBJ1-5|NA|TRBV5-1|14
CASSLDSGDQPQHF
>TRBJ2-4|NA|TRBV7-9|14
CASSLRAGESIQYF
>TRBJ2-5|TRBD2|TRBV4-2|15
CASSLHGRAGETQYF
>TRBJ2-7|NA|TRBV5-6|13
CASSFIASYEQYF
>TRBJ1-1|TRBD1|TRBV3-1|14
CASSQPGQGAQAFF
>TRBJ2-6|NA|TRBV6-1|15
CASSLRRAGANVLTF
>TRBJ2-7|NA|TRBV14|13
CASSQELSYEQYF
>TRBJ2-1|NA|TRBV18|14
CASSPTTRSNEQFF